The present entry profiles one T cell receptor (beta chain) with its context. The CDR3 has 15 residues. V was trimmed by 4 bases and J by 10 bases, leaving 20 bases between them. Germline V gene sequence: CDR1 LGHDT, CDR2 YNNKEL (reference sequence). The authors ran a second PCR of 7 to 11 cycles using a sample-barcoded 5' primer and a J-beta primer mix. TCRdb passed the 5' RACE reads through MiXCR, listing each CDR3 protein once. The data show some 750,000 distinct CDR3 sequences, with around a fifth seen just once and around 22% held by the top ten. This specimen belongs to a study of blood T cells in healthy people across ages. Ranging in age from roughly 6 to 95, the donors were healthy Caucasian individuals from Russia.

Sequencing input: blood. This chain links TRBV3-1 with TRBJ2-1; tentative D call: TRBD1 (5 bases). This receptor was taken from a man between 70 and 80 years old in good health. The CDR3 DNA sequence: TGTGCCAGCAGCCGGTCCTTCGTACAGGCTGGAGAGCAGTTCTTC. This encodes CASSRSFVQAGEQFF.